The 4 T cell receptor beta chains below come from one sample, sequenced in a study of CD8 T cells in ankylosing spondylitis (dated by TCRdb to 2016 to 2017). The library was generated by 5' RACE. TCRdb lists the instrument as Illumina HiSeq 2500. The public sequencing data were trimmed at Q25 with fastp and processed into clonotypes with MiXCR by TCRdb, which kept only in-frame beta chains. A single entry per CDR3 protein holds the most common genes and DNA from its merged rows. This sample comprises 150,000 to 200,000 distinct CDR3 sequences, around a sixth of them detected only once. Roughly 4.5% of the sample is in the top ten clones. The sequencing sample was made of blood, either unsorted or a sorted T cell fraction (not recorded which). The receptors derive from a male donor aged 10-30 years with ankylosing spondylitis or in good health (not recorded which). Donor details come from another sample of the same person, matched by shared clones.

The V gene is TRBV29-1, the J gene TRBJ1-2; a weak D match, TRBD1 (5 bases). CDR1 and CDR2 from the germline V gene are SQVTM and ANQGSEA. V lost 4 bases and J lost 2, with 23 bases in between. This CDR3 contains 17 residues. This CDR3 reads CSVGASPVQGQNYGYTF. The CDR3 region has the DNA TGCAGCGTTGGCGCAAGCCCTGTCCAGGGCCAGAACTATGGCTACACCTTC.

There are many counts of this clonotype. This CDR3 reads CASTPPTGYNTEAFF. The CDR3 bases are TGTGCCAGCACCCCCCCGACAGGTTATAACACTGAAGCTTTCTTT. The V gene is TRBV3-1, the J gene TRBJ1-1; TRBD1 might be the D (6 bases). Per the germline V gene, CDR1 is LGHDT and CDR2 is YNNKEL (reference sequence). The CDR3 runs 15 residues. V was cut by 7 bases and J by 2 bases, with 17 bases left in between.

This clonotype was counted at least ten times. V gene TRBV14 combines with J gene TRBJ2-5, with TRBD1 matching 12 bases. J lost 5 bases, V lost 4 bases, and 8 bases had no gene match. The CDR3 consists of 16 residues. Germline-derived CDR1 and CDR2 are SGHDN and FVKESK. The CDR3 loop is CASSLMGQGAGETQYF. Here the CDR3 DNA reads TGTGCCAGCAGCCTTATGGGACAGGGGGCTGGGGAGACCCAGTACTTC.

This clonotype occurred many times. J is TRBJ2-3 and V is TRBV30; D may be TRBD1 or TRBD2 (5 bases each). Trimming took off 4 bases at V and 0 bases at J, with 11 bases between the two ends. Germline assignment: CDR1 GTSNPN and CDR2 SVGIG (reference sequence). This CDR3 region has 14 residues. CDR3 sequence: CAWIRGKSTDTQYF. CDR3 DNA sequence: TGTGCCTGGATACGGGGCAAGAGCACAGATACGCAGTATTTT.